This T cell receptor beta chain derives from a study of beta chain features in type 1 diabetes. The CDR3 loop spans 15 amino acids. V gave up 1 base and J gave up 2 bases, with 12 bases separating them. Looked up from germline, CDR1 is MGHRA and CDR2 is YSYEKL. This clone has more than one count but fewer than ten. Its specificity is not known. Study-wide findings and caveats: People with Type 1 diabetes carried modestly yet significantly shorter TCRB CDR3s in all four CD4+ subsets.

Expressed TCRB transcripts got sequenced, as all isolated RNA was reverse transcribed. Measured with immunoSEQ multiplex PCR; TCRdb has only the in-frame clones, and not every one. Of hundreds of thousands of clones in the sample, around 15% were seen once. Source material: naive CD4+ T cells from blood. This TCR was sampled from a man younger than 30 with type 1 diabetes. The chain couples TRBV4-1 to TRBJ2-7; D is perhaps TRBD1 or TRBD2 (5 bases each). For the CDR3, the DNA is TGCGCCAGCAGCCAAGGAAAGGGGACCACCTACGAGCAGTACTTC. Translated: CASSQGKGTTYEQYF.